This TCR beta chain was profiled in a study of blood T cell repertoires in COVID-19. Measured with immunoSEQ multiplex PCR; TCRdb has only the in-frame clones, and not every one. The data contain some 220,000 clones, about 83% of them seen just once; the ten biggest clones take up 3.5% to 4.5%. This CDR3 spans 14 amino acids. Germline assignment: CDR1 MGHDK and CDR2 SYGVNS. The J segment lost 0 bases and the V segment lost 4 bases, leaving 3 bases of the junction unmatched. The chain has TRBV25-1 and TRBJ2-7; 7 positions agree with TRBD1. The sequenced sample was peripheral blood. The clonotype originates from a man aged 45-60 years with acute or convalescent COVID-19. This CDR3 reads CASSVTGSSYEQYF. The CDR3 DNA follows: TGTGCCAGCAGTGTGACAGGGAGCTCCTACGAGCAGTACTTC.